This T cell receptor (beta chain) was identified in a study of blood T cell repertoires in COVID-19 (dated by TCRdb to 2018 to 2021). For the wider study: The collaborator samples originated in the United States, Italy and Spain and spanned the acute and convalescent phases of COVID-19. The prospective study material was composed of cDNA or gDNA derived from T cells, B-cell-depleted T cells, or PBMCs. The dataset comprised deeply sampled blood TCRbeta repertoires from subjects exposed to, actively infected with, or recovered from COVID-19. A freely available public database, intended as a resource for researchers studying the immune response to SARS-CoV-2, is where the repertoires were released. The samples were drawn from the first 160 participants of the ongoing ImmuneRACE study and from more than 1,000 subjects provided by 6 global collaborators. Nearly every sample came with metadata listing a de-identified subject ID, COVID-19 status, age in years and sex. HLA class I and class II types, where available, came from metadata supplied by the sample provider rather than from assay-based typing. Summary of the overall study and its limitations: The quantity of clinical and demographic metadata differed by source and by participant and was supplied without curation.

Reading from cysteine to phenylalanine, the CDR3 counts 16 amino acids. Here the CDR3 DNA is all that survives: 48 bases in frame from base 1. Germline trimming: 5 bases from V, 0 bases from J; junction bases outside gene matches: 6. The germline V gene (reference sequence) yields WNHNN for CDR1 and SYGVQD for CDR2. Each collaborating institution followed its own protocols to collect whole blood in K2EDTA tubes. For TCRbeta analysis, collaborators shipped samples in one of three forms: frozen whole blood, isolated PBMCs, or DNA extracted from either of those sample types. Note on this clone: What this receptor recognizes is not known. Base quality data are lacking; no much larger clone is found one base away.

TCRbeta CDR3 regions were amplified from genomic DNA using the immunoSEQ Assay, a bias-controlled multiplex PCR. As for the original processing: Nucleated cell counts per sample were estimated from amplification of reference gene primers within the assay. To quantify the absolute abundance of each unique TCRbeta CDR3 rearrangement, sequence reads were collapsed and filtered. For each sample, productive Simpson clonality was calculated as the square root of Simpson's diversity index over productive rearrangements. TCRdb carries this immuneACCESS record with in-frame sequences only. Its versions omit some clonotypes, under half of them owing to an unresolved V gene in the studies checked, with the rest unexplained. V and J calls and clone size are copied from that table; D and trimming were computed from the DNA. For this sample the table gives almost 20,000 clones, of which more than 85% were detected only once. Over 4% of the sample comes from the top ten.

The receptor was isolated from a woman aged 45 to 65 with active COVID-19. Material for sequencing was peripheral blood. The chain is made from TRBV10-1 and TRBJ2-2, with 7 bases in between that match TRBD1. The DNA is TGCGCCAGCAGTACAACAGGGGTCTCGAACACCGGGGAGCTGTTTTTT. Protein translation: CASSTTGVSNTGELFF.